These 23 T cell receptor beta chains were sequenced from one sample in a study of shared clonotypes between healthy human individuals. Only in-frame clones appear in the TCRdb table, and some are missing; sequencing was by immunoSEQ multiplex PCR. The sample holds about 960,000 clones, approximately 76% seen once. Sequencing used memory CD4+ T cells sorted from blood. Specified subset: CD45RA-negative fraction. The receptors derive from a man younger than 35 in good health.

The rearrangement links TRBV9 to TRBJ2-2, with no clear D. The CDR3 sequence is 14 residues long. The germline gives CDR1 SGDLS, CDR2 YYNGEE. The V and J ends lost 0 bases and 3 bases respectively, with 6 bases between them. CDR3 sequence reads: CASSVGPHTGELFF. CDR3 nucleotides: TGTGCCAGCAGCGTAGGGCCCCACACCGGGGAGCTGTTTTTT.

The gene calls are TRBV29-1 and TRBJ2-3; D might be TRBD2 (6 bases). CDR1 is SQVTM, CDR2 ANQGSEA, per germline. This CDR3 is 13 amino acids long. The V end lost 8 bases, the J end lost 3 bases, and 15 bases lay between the germline ends. The CDR3 reads CSSTDRGTDTQYF. The CDR3 DNA follows: TGCAGCTCGACTGACCGGGGGACAGATACGCAGTATTTT.

The rearrangement links TRBV5-5 to TRBJ1-1, with unresolved D. Germline V gives CDR1 SGHKS, CDR2 YYEKEE (reference sequence). CDR3 size: 13 residues. Trimming cost V 3 bases and J 8 bases, with 14 bases left between them. The CDR3 spells CASSSQPGGEAFF. The CDR3 DNA sequence: TGTGCCAGCAGCTCCCAACCGGGTGGCGAAGCTTTCTTT.

The rearrangement links TRBV2 to TRBJ1-1, with D hard to call. With 4 bases removed from V and 3 bases from J, the gap between germline ends came to 12 bases. Germline CDR1 SNHLY, CDR2 FYNNEI. The CDR3 is 14 residues long. The CDR3 DNA reads TGTGCCAGCAGTGTTGAGAGCTCGGACACTGAAGCTTTCTTT. Protein: CASSVESSDTEAFF.

This clone came up many times. Other DNA sequences within the sample encode an identical CDR3. The chain employs TRBV11-1 and TRBJ1-1; D is undetermined. Germline assignment: CDR1 SGHAT and CDR2 FQDESV (reference sequence). CDR3 length: 13 residues. V gave up 3 bases and J gave up 1 base, with 6 bases separating them. DNA for the CDR3: TGTGCCAGCAGCTTGGGAAGGAACACTGAAGCTTTCTTT. The encoded protein is CASSLGRNTEAFF.

In regard to this clone: In the same sample, other DNA sequences code for this CDR3. The chain carries TRBV27 and TRBJ2-3; TRBD2 agrees at 9 bases. Germline lookup yields CDR1 MNHEY and CDR2 SMNVEV (reference sequence). Germline trimming cut 3 bases from V and 4 bases from J; bases unmatched to any gene: 2. There are 14 residues in the CDR3. CDR3 nucleotide sequence: TGTGCCAGCAGTTTGGGCGGGGGGGCAGATACGCAGTATTTT. Translated: CASSLGGGADTQYF.

This chain joins TRBV7-3 and TRBJ2-3; D gene uncertain. Germline lookup yields CDR1 SGHTA and CDR2 FQGTGA. This CDR3 comprises 14 residues. V was shortened by 5 bases and J by 2 bases, with 11 bases between the two germline ends. CDR3 in amino acids: CASSLGYDTDTQYF. The CDR3 DNA reads TGTGCCAGCAGCCTGGGATATGACACAGATACGCAGTATTTT.

The rearrangement joins TRBV6-1 to TRBJ1-1; a weak D match, TRBD1 (5 bases). CDR3 length equals 15 residues. The V and J ends lost 6 bases and 12 bases respectively, with 26 bases between them. Germline CDR1 reads MNHNS; CDR2 reads SASEGT. The CDR3 reads CASRRDRDPGNNSFF. The DNA of the CDR3 is TGTGCCAGCAGGAGAGACCGGGACCCAGGAAACAATTCTTTCTTT.

This clone was counted once. Within the sample, other DNA sequences also encode this same CDR3. This sequence joins TRBV5-1 and TRBJ2-5; D is tentatively TRBD1 or TRBD2 (6 bases each). CDR3 length equals 15 residues. Germline V lookup: CDR1 SGHRS, CDR2 YFSETQ. V lost 0 bases and J 1 base, leaving 10 bases between the germline ends. The CDR3 protein is CASSLEGGAQETQYF. In nucleotides, the CDR3 is TGCGCCAGCAGCTTGGAGGGGGGAGCCCAAGAGACCCAGTACTTC.

CDR3 loop: CASRSPGLATDTQYF. The CDR3 DNA reads as TGCGCCAGCAGGTCACCGGGACTAGCAACAGATACGCAGTATTTT. This sequence joins TRBV5-1 and TRBJ2-3, with TRBD2 matching over 9 bases. V gave up 5 bases and J gave up 3 bases; unmatched junction bases: 7. Germline CDR1 and CDR2: SGHRS and YFSETQ. The CDR3 sequence is 15 residues long.

This clone was seen only a few times. The V call is TRBV19, the J call TRBJ1-5; 10 bases agree with TRBD1. V trimming: 6 bases; J trimming: 6 bases; junction bases outside the gene matches: 5. The CDR3 length is 14 residues. The germline V gene encodes CDR1 LNHDA and CDR2 SQIVND (reference sequence). CDR3 loop: CASRDRGQGQPQHF. In DNA, the CDR3 is TGTGCCAGTAGAGACAGGGGGCAGGGTCAGCCCCAGCATTTT.

The chain is built from TRBV30 and TRBJ1-4; D is perhaps TRBD1 (6 bases). V dropped 2 bases and J dropped 5 bases, with 15 bases sitting between them. Germline CDR1 is GTSNPN and CDR2 is SVGIG (reference sequence). This CDR3 contains 15 residues. The CDR3 loop reads CAWSPTQGGNEKLFF. The CDR3 DNA reads as TGTGCCTGGAGTCCAACACAGGGAGGGAATGAAAAACTGTTTTTT.

The rearrangement joins TRBV19 to TRBJ2-5; 7 bases are a match to TRBD1. The CDR3 consists of 13 residues. The V gene end was trimmed by 5 bases and the J gene end by 5 bases; junction bases not matched to a gene: 5. Germline-derived CDR1 and CDR2 are LNHDA and SQIVND (reference sequence). CDR3 bases: TGTGCCAGTAGTGAAGGGGGCGCTGAGACCCAGTACTTC. Amino acids: CASSEGGAETQYF. The full variable domain, completed using reference TRBV19 and TRBJ2-5, is DGGITQSPKYLFRKEGQNVTLSCEQNLNHDAMYWYRQDPGQGLRLIYYSQIVNDFQKGDIAEGYSVSREKKESFPLTVTSAQKNPTAFYLCASSEGGAETQYFGPGTRLLVL.

In regard to this clone: Other DNA sequences from this sample encode an identical CDR3 as well. The gene calls are TRBV7-9 and TRBJ2-7; a weak D match, TRBD2 (6 bases). The V gene's germline CDR1 is SEHNR and CDR2 FQNEAQ (reference sequence). The CDR3 length is 14 residues. The V end lost 0 bases, the J end lost 1 base, and 7 bases lay between the germline ends. CDR3 nucleotides: TGTGCCAGCAGCTTAGCGGGAGGTTCCTACGAGCAGTACTTC. This encodes CASSLAGGSYEQYF.

The gene calls are TRBV15 and TRBJ2-7; D gene uncertain. Looked up from germline, CDR1 is LNHNV and CDR2 is YYDKDF (reference sequence). The length of the CDR3 is 14 residues. Trimming took off 4 bases at V and 2 bases at J, with 12 bases between the two ends. The CDR3 region is CATSTRAAPYEQYF. In DNA, the CDR3 is TGTGCCACCAGCACCCGGGCCGCTCCCTACGAGCAGTACTTC.

Here the CDR3 reads CASSAYQGRTWGGYTF. CDR3 bases: TGTGCCAGCTCAGCTTACCAGGGTCGGACCTGGGGTGGCTACACCTTC. The rearrangement joins TRBV5-6 to TRBJ1-2; maybe TRBD1 (5 bases). In germline, CDR1 is SGHDT, CDR2 YYEEEE. The CDR3 runs to 16 residues. V gave up 7 bases and J gave up 7 bases, with 26 bases separating them.

The chain has TRBV6-5 and TRBJ2-7, with D possibly called TRBD1 or TRBD2 (6 bases each). Germline values: CDR1 MNHEY, CDR2 SVGAGI. Deletions cut 0 bases from V and 6 bases from J, with 18 bases between. The CDR3 contains 16 residues. The DNA of the CDR3 is TGTGCCAGCAGTTACTCGAGTAGAGGGGGGCCACCCGAGCAGTACTTC. This sequence encodes CASSYSSRGGPPEQYF.

The chain joins TRBV5-1 to TRBJ1-2; possibly TRBD1 for D (6 bases). The CDR3 runs to 13 residues. V was pared by 5 bases and J by 6 bases, with 14 bases between. CDR1 SGHRS and CDR2 YFSETQ come from the germline V gene. The CDR3 coding sequence is TGCGCCAGCAGAGACAGGACTATCGATGGCTACACCTTC. This sequence encodes CASRDRTIDGYTF.

This clone was detected only once. A single base separates this from a much larger clone, so it may be a read error. The rearrangement uses TRBV29-1 and TRBJ2-6, with 8 bases matching TRBD1. CDR1 is SQVTM and CDR2 is ANQGSEA in the germline V gene. Losses at the gene ends were 7 bases for V and 2 bases for J; bases not matched to a gene: 7. The CDR3 is 15 residues long. In DNA, the CDR3 is TGCAGCGGCGAAGACAGGGGAGCTGGGGCCAACGTCCTGACTTTC. Translation gives CSGEDRGAGANVLTF.

This rearrangement joins TRBV6-1 to TRBJ1-6; no reliable D call. This CDR3 spans 15 amino acids. The V gene's germline CDR1 is MNHNS and CDR2 SASEGT. Trimming stripped 5 bases from V and 7 bases from J, with 15 bases between. CDR3 loop: CASSPSKGTNSPLHF. DNA for the CDR3: TGTGCCAGCAGTCCCTCAAAGGGAACGAATTCACCCCTCCACTTT.

The chain recombines TRBV19 with TRBJ1-2; tentatively, D is TRBD1 (6 bases). The CDR3 length is 13 residues. Germline loops: CDR1 LNHDA, CDR2 SQIVND (reference sequence). V was clipped by 8 bases and J by 5 bases, with 15 bases between them. The CDR3 here is CASQQGVEYGYTF. In DNA form, the CDR3 reads TGTGCCAGTCAACAGGGTGTGGAGTATGGCTACACCTTC.

The V and J genes are TRBV15 and TRBJ2-3; 13 bases agree with TRBD2. Germline CDR1 and CDR2: LNHNV and YYDKDF (reference sequence). The J segment lost 5 bases and the V segment lost 2 bases, leaving 4 bases of the junction unmatched. The CDR3 has 16 amino acids. CDR3 DNA sequence: TGTGCCACCAGCAGACGACTAGCGGGGGGCTTAGATACGCAGTATTTT. It specifies CATSRRLAGGLDTQYF.

The chain employs TRBV5-1 and TRBJ2-6; D unresolved. V was trimmed by 0 bases and J by 0 bases, leaving 10 bases between them. This CDR3 is built from 17 residues. Germline CDR1 and CDR2: SGHRS and YFSETQ. The CDR3 protein is CASSLGGPSSGANVLTF. CDR3 nucleotides: TGCGCCAGCAGCTTGGGTGGACCGAGCTCTGGGGCCAACGTCCTGACTTTC.